Each of the 10 T cell receptor beta chains below was sequenced from the same sample in a study of blood T cell repertoires in COVID-19. Clones were sequenced by immunoSEQ multiplex PCR, and TCRdb holds only the in-frame ones, with some missing. Of 100,000 to 150,000 clones listed, less than 90% are singletons. The material sequenced was peripheral blood. The receptors come from an elderly man with active or convalescent COVID-19.

The V gene is TRBV6-1, the J gene TRBJ2-3; D possibly corresponds to TRBD1 (5 bases). V shed 0 bases and J shed 1 base, with 11 bases lying between them. The CDR3 is made up of 16 amino acids. The germline V gene encodes CDR1 MNHNS and CDR2 SASEGT. CDR3 coding DNA: TGTGCCAGCAGTGAAGCAATCAGGGCAGGCACAGATACGCAGTATTTT. This codes for CASSEAIRAGTDTQYF.

This sequence joins TRBV7-2 and TRBJ2-1; 10 bases match TRBD2. The germline V gene encodes CDR1 SGHTA and CDR2 FQGNSA. The CDR3 has 18 amino acids. V lost 1 base and J lost 7; bases outside the gene matches: 13. The CDR3 is CASSLVWYRAGGPNEQFF. Written as DNA, the CDR3 is TGTGCCAGCAGCTTAGTCTGGTATAGAGCGGGAGGGCCAAATGAGCAGTTCTTC. Using reference TRBV7-2 and TRBJ2-1 for the parts outside the CDR3, the full variable domain is GAGVSQSPSNKVTEKGKDVELRCDPISGHTALYWYRQSLGQGLEFLIYFQGNSAPDKSGLPSDRFSAERTGGSVSTLTIQRTQQEDSAVYLCASSLVWYRAGGPNEQFFGPGTRLTVL.

The chain employs TRBV30 and TRBJ2-1, with D perhaps matching TRBD1 (6 bases). Trimming removed 5 bases at V and 8 bases at J, with 13 bases between. The CDR3 loop spans 12 amino acids. The germline CDR1 and CDR2 sequences are GTSNPN and SVGIG (reference sequence). The CDR3 region is CAWDSGGYEQFF. The CDR3 nucleotides read TGTGCCTGGGACTCTGGGGGCTATGAGCAGTTCTTC.

This clone was picked up a small number of times. This chain's CDR3 is CASSLGRHPPQEAFF. The DNA for the CDR3 is TGTGCCAGCAGCCTCGGAAGACACCCCCCTCAGGAAGCTTTCTTT. The rearrangement joins TRBV4-2 to TRBJ1-1; D unresolved. The V gene's germline CDR1 is LGHNA and CDR2 YNFKEQ. The ends were cut back, 4 bases at V and 8 bases at J, with 20 bases in the middle. The CDR3 loop spans 15 amino acids.

The chain has TRBV30 and TRBJ2-7; 8 bases map to TRBD1. Germline loops: CDR1 GTSNPN, CDR2 SVGIG (reference sequence). CDR3 length equals 13 residues. The J segment lost 5 bases and the V segment lost 1 base, leaving 4 bases of the junction unmatched. CDR3 region: CAWSEDRADEQYF. CDR3 nucleotides: TGTGCCTGGAGTGAGGACAGGGCTGACGAGCAGTACTTC.

This clone was detected only once. CDR3 nucleotides: TGTGCCAGCTCACCAACCCCCCCGACTAGCGGGAGCATTTCGTACGAGCAGTACTTC. It specifies CASSPTPPTSGSISYEQYF. This chain joins TRBV18 and TRBJ2-7; 12 bases align to TRBD2. The V segment lost 2 bases and the J segment 4 bases; nucleotides outside the gene matches: 15. CDR1 KGHSH and CDR2 LQKENI come from the germline V gene. The CDR3 is 19 amino acids.

This chain connects TRBV19 to TRBJ2-5, with D uncertain. Germline CDR1 reads LNHDA; CDR2 reads SQIVND (reference sequence). V was cut by 8 bases and J by 3 bases, with 13 bases left in between. The CDR3 covers 13 residues. CDR3 in amino acids: CASEDNQEETQYF. The CDR3, as DNA: TGTGCCAGTGAGGATAACCAAGAAGAGACCCAGTACTTC.

As to this clone: The sample carries other DNA sequences with the same CDR3. V and J are TRBV6-5 and TRBJ1-5; TRBD1 matches at 9 bases. V lost 0 bases, J lost 4 bases, and 1 base stayed unmatched. The germline V gene has CDR1 MNHEY and CDR2 SVGAGI. This CDR3 comprises 15 residues. As DNA, the CDR3 is TGTGCCAGCAGTTACTCCGGACAGGGGAATCAGCCCCAGCATTTT. Translating it yields CASSYSGQGNQPQHF.

The chain links TRBV6-5 to TRBJ1-6, with D uncertain. CDR1 and CDR2 from the germline V gene are MNHEY and SVGAGI. The length of the CDR3 is 14 residues. V was trimmed by 9 bases and J by 2 bases, leaving 11 bases between them. CDR3 loop: CASYSGAYNSPLHF. The CDR3 region has the DNA TGTGCCAGTTACAGCGGGGCCTATAATTCACCCCTCCACTTT.

This clone appeared once. V is TRBV4-3 and J is TRBJ2-6; TRBD1 might be the D (5 bases). The CDR3 covers 18 residues. The germline V gene encodes CDR1 LGHNA and CDR2 YSLEER. Trimming took 2 bases from V and 0 from J, leaving 14 bases between them. CDR3 bases: TGCGCCAGCAGCCAAAATCTATTAGGGGACTCTGGGGCCAACGTCCTGACTTTC. Translation gives CASSQNLLGDSGANVLTF.